This T cell receptor beta chain was retrieved from a study of blood T cell repertoires in COVID-19. TCRdb's table, derived via immunoSEQ multiplex PCR, lists solely in-frame clones and lacks some. The table has 70,000 to 100,000 clones, more than 75% seen once. The length of the CDR3 is 15 residues. Germline loops: CDR1 MNHEY, CDR2 SVGAGI. Germline trimming cut 7 bases from V and 7 bases from J; bases unmatched to any gene: 12. This receptor was identified in a woman at least 80 years old with active COVID-19. The chain recombines TRBV6-5 with TRBJ2-7, with 11 bases matching TRBD2. Sequencing used peripheral blood. The CDR3: CASKEPGLAVLEQYF. The CDR3 coding sequence is TGTGCCAGCAAGGAACCGGGACTAGCGGTTTTGGAGCAGTACTTC.